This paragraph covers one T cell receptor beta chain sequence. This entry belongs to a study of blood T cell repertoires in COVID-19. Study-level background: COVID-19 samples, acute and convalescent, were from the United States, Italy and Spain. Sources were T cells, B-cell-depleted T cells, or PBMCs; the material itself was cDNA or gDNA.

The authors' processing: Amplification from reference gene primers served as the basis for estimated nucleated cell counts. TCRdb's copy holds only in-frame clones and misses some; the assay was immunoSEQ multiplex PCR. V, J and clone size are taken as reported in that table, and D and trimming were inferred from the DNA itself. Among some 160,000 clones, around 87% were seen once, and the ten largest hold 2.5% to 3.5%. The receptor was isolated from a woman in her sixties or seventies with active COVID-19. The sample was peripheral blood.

The CDR3 DNA sequence: TGTGCCAGCAGTTTATCGGGGGGGTGGATCACTGAAGCTTTCTTT. The encoded protein is CASSLSGGWITEAFF. The genes are TRBV28 and TRBJ1-1, with D possibly TRBD1 on 5 matching bases. Germline loops: CDR1 MDHEN, CDR2 SYDVKM. This CDR3 has 15 amino acids. V lost 1 base and J lost 4, with 13 bases in between.